This T cell receptor (beta chain) was recovered during a study of shared clonotypes between healthy human individuals (dated by TCRdb to the early 2020s). At the level of the whole study: A few men and two women, aged 18 to 49 years, made up the cohort. For each donor, CD4 naive and CD4 memory were each given three plates, CD8 naive was given two plates, and CD8 memory was given one plate. To estimate repertoire size and how much clonotypes are shared between individuals, the study performed deep sequencing of blood TCR repertoires from a few healthy adults. To increase sequencing depth and limit assay-specific biases, different laboratories used diverse techniques to prepare libraries and sequence TCR repertoires. Between about 0.8 and 9 billion PBMCs per donor were obtained by leukapheresis.

Donors were healthy HIV-negative adults with no recently reported acute infections or vaccinations. Every donor was a Caucasian adult residing in Nashville, Tennessee, USA. CD4+ T cells were enriched by magnetic negative selection; naive cells were then positively selected on CD45RA, and the negative fraction formed the memory subset. Blood was obtained by leukapheresis, after which PBMCs were separated by Ficoll-Histopaque density gradient centrifugation and cryopreserved in liquid nitrogen vapor phase. Purity and quantity of every magnetically sorted T cell population were checked by analytical flow cytometry. Genomic DNA was isolated from every sorted fraction and measured by UV absorbance on a Nanodrop 2000c. About this clone itself: What antigen it recognizes has not been identified. No clone much larger than this one lies a single base away; base qualities are absent.

Broad study findings and their caveats: When several donors were compared, the shared fraction of clonotypes was 5% to 6.5% for naive CD4, 3% to 4% for naive CD8, 2.3% for memory CD4, and under 0.5% for memory CD8. Sampling was restricted to blood, and TCR repertoires in tissues likely differ from the TCR repertoires found in blood. Pairwise subsampling led to the expectation that sequencing depth would affect the degree of clonotype sharing among donors. Even with the large sequencing depth, rarefaction of the sorted-subset datasets indicated that sequencing was incomplete. Compared with non-shared clonotypes, the clonotypes found in all four sorted-subset donors had higher generation probabilities. Estimated clonotype richness was generally larger for naive than for memory subsets. The small number of donors limited the genetic and exposure-history diversity represented.

A distance of 21 bases separates the germline ends of V and J, which lose 4 bases and 4 bases respectively. The CDR3, cysteine through phenylalanine, is 16 amino acids long. The only DNA kept is the CDR3, 48 bases in frame from the first base. CDR1 is given as SGHRS and CDR2 as YFSETQ, both from the germline V gene. TCR CDR3 regions were amplified from genomic DNA by multiplex PCR using the deep immunoSEQ assay. Extracted genomic DNA from each cell subset was spread evenly across all wells of several immunoSEQ 96-well plates, with each plate serving as a replicate. For sorted subsets, roughly 190 ng of genomic DNA, equivalent to 25,000 to 35,000 T cell genomes, went into each replicate PCR. Purified libraries were quantified with a Qubit 3.0 fluorometer, sized on a Bioanalyzer 2100, and re-quantified with the KAPA Library Quantification kit. Every immunoSEQ 96-well plate was sequenced on a dedicated single-read 150-cycle Illumina NextSeq 550 flow cell. As for the authors' bioinformatics: Because only junctional sequences without quality scores were contained in the immunoSEQ output, filtering matching that applied to full-length reads could not be performed. Sequences were annotated with PyIR, a Python wrapper for IgBLAST v1.9, and V/J genes and CDR3 were assigned using IMGT germline references. Reads were removed for weak V/J assignments (E-value above 1e-6), missing CDR3, stop codons, out-of-frame junctions, or ambiguous translated residues. V3J clonotypes were defined as sequences sharing an identical inferred V gene, J gene, and CDR3 amino acid sequence. Percentage overlap between repertoires was calculated by dividing the number of shared unique clonotypes by the size of the smaller repertoire. Repertoire richness was assessed with RTK rarefaction, the Chao1 estimator, and Recon v2.1 estimates of unobserved clonotypes. For all TCRbeta clonotypes obtained by the gDNA method from a handful of donors, generation probabilities were computed with OLGA. TCRdb re-hosts the immuneACCESS table, in-frame sequences only. Its copies lack some clones; in the studies checked, an unresolved V gene accounts for under half of them, and the cause for the rest is not known. V and J calls plus clone size are reproduced from that table; the DNA served to infer D and trimming. The sample profile shows about 1.4 million clones; roughly 97% of them were found once. Together, the top ten hold approximately 1.1% of the sample.

The receptor was derived from a young man in good health. Sequencing was done on a sample of naive CD4+ T cells sorted from blood. In the paper's terms, the cell subset or site label means: CD45RA+ positively selected. The chain employs TRBV5-1 and TRBJ2-7; perhaps TRBD1 is the D gene, with 5 bases matching. In nucleotides, the sequence is TGCGCCAGCAGCCCCCAGCAGGGATTGGTGCGGTACGAGCAGTACTTC. Its coded protein is CASSPQQGLVRYEQYF.